The entry below gives a single T cell receptor beta chain sequence along with its context. The library tagged individual cDNA molecules with unique molecular identifiers. Each CDR3 protein is one row after TCRdb ran MiXCR on the RACE reads. The table shows under 200,000 distinct CDR3 sequences, with just under 30% occurring only once. Noted time point: pre-sensitization, week 0. The treatment: therapeutic diphenylcyclopropenone sensitization with weekly scalp DPC. Those who donated were patients with alopecia, 18 to 70 years of age, and suitable for DPC. This entry belongs to a study of human T cells and chemical hapten exposure. Germline assignment: CDR1 SGHDT and CDR2 YYEEEE. There are 14 residues in the CDR3. V lost 2 bases, J lost 7 bases, and 5 bases stayed unmatched.

The chain employs TRBV5-6 and TRBJ2-1; 8 nucleotides match TRBD2. This clonotype was obtained from a woman in her 30s with alopecia areata. Some clones in this sample may be carry-over from other donors' samples. Specimen: whole blood, collected in connection with sensitization to the hapten diphenylcyclopropenone (DPC). CDR3 in DNA: TGTGCCAGCAGCTTACGGAGCGGGAGTAATGAGCAGTTCTTC. The encoded protein is CASSLRSGSNEQFF.